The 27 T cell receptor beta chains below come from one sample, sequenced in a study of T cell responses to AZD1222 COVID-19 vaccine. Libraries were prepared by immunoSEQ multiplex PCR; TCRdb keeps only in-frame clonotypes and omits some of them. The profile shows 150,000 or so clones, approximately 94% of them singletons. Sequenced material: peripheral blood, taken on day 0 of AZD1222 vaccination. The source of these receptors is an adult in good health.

CDR3 protein: CASSSNRGLVDEQYF. The CDR3 coding sequence is TGTGCCAGCAGCTCGAACAGGGGGCTAGTCGACGAGCAGTACTTC. The chain couples TRBV7-9 to TRBJ2-7, with 9 nucleotides matching TRBD1. This CDR3 has 15 amino acids. The ends lost 4 bases at V and 5 bases at J; junction bases unmatched: 9. The germline V gene has CDR1 SEHNR and CDR2 FQNEAQ (reference sequence).

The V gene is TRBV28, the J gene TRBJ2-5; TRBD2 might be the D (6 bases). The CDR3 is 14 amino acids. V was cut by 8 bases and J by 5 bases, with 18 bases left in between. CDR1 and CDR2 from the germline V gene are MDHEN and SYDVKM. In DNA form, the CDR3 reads TGTGCCAGCCGAAAGTTGGGGGGATGGGAGACCCAGTACTTC. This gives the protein CASRKLGGWETQYF.

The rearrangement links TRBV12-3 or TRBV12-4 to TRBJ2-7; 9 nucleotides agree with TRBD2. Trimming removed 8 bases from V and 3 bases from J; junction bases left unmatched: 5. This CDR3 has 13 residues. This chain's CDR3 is CASLDSGGYEQYF. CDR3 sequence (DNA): TGTGCCAGCCTGGATAGCGGGGGCTACGAGCAGTACTTC.

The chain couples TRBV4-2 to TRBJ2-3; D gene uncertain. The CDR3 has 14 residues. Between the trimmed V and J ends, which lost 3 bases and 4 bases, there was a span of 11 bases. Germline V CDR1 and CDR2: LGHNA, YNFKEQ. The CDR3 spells CASSHPERADTQYF. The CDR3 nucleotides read TGTGCCAGCAGCCATCCCGAAAGGGCAGATACGCAGTATTTT.

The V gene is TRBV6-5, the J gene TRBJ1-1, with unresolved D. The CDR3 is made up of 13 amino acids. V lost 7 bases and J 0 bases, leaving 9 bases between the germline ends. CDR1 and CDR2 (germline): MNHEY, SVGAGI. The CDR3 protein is CASMVSLNTEAFF. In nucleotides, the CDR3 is TGTGCCAGCATGGTAAGCTTGAACACTGAAGCTTTCTTT.

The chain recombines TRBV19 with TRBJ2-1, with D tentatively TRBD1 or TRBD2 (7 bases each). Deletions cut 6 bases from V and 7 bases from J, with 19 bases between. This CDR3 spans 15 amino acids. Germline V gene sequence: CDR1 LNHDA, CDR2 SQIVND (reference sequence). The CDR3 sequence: CASSFRAGGGNEQFF. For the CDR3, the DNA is TGTGCCAGTAGCTTCAGGGCAGGGGGAGGGAATGAGCAGTTCTTC.

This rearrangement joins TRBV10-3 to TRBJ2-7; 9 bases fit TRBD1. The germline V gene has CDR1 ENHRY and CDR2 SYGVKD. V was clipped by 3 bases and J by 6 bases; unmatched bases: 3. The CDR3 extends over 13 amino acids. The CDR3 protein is CAISEGTGFEQYF. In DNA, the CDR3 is TGTGCCATCAGTGAAGGGACAGGGTTCGAGCAGTACTTC.

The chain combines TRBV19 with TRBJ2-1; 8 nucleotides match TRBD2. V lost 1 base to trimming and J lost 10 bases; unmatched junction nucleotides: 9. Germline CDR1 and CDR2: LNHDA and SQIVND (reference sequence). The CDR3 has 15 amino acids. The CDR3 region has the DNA TGTGCCAGTAGTATAGGGACCGGGGGGGCCGGAGAGCAGTTCTTC. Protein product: CASSIGTGGAGEQFF.

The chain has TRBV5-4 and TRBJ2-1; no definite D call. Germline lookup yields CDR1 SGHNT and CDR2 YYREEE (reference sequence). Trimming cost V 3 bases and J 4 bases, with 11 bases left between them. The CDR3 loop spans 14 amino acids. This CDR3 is CASSSRAEYNEQFF. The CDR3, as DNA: TGTGCCAGCAGCTCTAGGGCCGAATACAATGAGCAGTTCTTC.

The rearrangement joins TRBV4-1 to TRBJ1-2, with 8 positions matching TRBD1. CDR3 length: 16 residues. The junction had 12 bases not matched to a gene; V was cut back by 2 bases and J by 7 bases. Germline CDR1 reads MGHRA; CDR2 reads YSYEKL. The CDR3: CASSQNNRQGISGYTF. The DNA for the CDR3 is TGCGCCAGCAGCCAAAACAATAGACAGGGGATCAGTGGCTACACCTTC.

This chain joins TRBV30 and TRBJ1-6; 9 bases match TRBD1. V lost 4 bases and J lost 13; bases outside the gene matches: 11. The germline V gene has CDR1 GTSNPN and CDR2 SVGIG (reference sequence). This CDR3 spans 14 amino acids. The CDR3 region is CAWTPPGQGRPLHF. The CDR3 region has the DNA TGTGCCTGGACCCCTCCGGGACAGGGTCGTCCCCTCCACTTT. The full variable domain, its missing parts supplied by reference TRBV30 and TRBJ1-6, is SQTIHQWPATLVQPVGSPLSLECTVEGTSNPNLYWYRQAAGRGLQLLFYSVGIGQISSEVPQNLSASRPQDRQFILSSKKLLLSDSGFYLCAWTPPGQGRPLHFGNGTRLTVT.

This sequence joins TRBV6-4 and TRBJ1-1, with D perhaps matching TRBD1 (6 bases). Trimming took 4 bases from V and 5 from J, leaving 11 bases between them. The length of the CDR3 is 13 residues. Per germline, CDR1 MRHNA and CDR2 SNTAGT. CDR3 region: CASSAGARTEAFF. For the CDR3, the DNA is TGTGCCAGCAGTGCAGGGGCTCGGACTGAAGCTTTCTTT.

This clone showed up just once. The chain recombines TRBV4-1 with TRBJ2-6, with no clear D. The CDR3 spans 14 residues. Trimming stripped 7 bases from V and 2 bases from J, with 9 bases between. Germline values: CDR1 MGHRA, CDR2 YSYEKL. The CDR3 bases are TGCGCCAGCAATGACGGTCCTGGGGCCAACGTCCTGACTTTC. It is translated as CASNDGPGANVLTF.

This chain's CDR3 is CASSVAAGLATEAFF. CDR3 DNA: TGTGCCAGCAGCGTAGCGGCGGGGCTGGCCACTGAAGCTTTCTTT. The J gene is TRBJ1-1, the V gene TRBV9, with D possibly being TRBD1 (5 bases). The CDR3 has 15 residues. CDR1 is SGDLS, CDR2 YYNGEE, per germline. The V end was cut by 0 bases, the J end by 4 bases, with 13 bases between.

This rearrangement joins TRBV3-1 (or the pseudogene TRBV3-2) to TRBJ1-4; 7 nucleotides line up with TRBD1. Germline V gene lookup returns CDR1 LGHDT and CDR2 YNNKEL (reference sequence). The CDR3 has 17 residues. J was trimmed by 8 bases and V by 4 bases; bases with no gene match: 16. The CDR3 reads CASSRLPSDRVGEKLFF. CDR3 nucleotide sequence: TGTGCCAGCAGCCGCCTACCCTCTGACAGGGTTGGAGAAAAACTGTTTTTT.

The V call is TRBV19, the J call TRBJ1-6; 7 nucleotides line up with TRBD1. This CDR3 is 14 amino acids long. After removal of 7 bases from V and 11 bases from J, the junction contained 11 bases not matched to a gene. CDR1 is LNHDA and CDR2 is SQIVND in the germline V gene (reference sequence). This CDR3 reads CASNLQGFAAPLHF. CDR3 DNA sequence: TGTGCCAGTAATCTACAGGGGTTTGCAGCACCCCTCCACTTT.

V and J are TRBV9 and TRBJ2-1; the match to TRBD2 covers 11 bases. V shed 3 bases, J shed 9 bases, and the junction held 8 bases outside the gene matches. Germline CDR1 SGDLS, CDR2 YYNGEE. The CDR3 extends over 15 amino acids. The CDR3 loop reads CASSALAGGRGEQFF. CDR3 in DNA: TGTGCCAGCAGCGCCCTAGCGGGGGGCCGTGGTGAGCAGTTCTTC.

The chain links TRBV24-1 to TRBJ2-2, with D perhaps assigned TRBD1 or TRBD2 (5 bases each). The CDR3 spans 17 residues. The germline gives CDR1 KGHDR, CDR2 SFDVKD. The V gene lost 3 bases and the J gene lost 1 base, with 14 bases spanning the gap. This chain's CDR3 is CATSDLGDGWNTGELFF. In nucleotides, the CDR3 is TGTGCCACCAGTGATCTTGGGGACGGTTGGAACACCGGGGAGCTGTTTTTT.

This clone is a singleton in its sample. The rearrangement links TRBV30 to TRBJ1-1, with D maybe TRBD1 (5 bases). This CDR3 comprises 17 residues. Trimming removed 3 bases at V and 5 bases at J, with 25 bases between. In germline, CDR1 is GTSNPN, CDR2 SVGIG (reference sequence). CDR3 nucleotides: TGTGCCTGGAGCTGGCCCGGGACCTACTTCCTGGGAACTGAAGCTTTCTTT. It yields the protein CAWSWPGTYFLGTEAFF.

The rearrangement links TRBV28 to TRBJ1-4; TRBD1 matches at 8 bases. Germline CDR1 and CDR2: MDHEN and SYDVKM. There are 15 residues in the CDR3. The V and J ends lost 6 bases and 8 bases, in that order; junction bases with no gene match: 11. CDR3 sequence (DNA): TGTGCCAGCAGCCCCGGCGGCAGGGGGCGGGAAAAACTGTTTTTT. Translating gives CASSPGGRGREKLFF.

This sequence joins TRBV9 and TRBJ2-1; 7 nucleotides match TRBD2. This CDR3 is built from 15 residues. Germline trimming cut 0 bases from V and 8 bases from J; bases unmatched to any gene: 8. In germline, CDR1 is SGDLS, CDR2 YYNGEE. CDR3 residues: CASSVGGSAGDEQFF. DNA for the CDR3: TGTGCCAGCAGCGTAGGCGGATCCGCGGGGGATGAGCAGTTCTTC.

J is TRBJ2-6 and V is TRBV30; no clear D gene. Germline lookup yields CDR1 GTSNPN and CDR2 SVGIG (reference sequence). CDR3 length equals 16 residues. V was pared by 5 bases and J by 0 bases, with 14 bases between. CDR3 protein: CAWPGQHSSGANVLTF. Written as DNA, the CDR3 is TGTGCCTGGCCCGGGCAGCATAGCTCTGGGGCCAACGTCCTGACTTTC.

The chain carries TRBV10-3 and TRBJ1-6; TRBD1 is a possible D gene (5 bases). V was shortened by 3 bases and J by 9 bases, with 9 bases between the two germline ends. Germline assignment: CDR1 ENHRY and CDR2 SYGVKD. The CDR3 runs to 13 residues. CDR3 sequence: CAISESGGSPLHF. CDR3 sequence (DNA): TGTGCCATCAGTGAATCCGGGGGTTCACCCCTCCACTTT.

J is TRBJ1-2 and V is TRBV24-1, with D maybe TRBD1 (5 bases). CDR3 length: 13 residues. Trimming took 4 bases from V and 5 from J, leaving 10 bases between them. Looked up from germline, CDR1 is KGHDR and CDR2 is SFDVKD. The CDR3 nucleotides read TGTGCCACCAGTGAGGGTGACAGATATGGCTACACCTTC. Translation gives CATSEGDRYGYTF.

CDR3 loop: CASSWGGNQPQHF. The CDR3 DNA sequence: TGTGCCAGCAGCTGGGGGGGGAATCAGCCCCAGCATTTT. This chain links TRBV7-2 with TRBJ1-5; possibly TRBD1 for D (5 bases). The ends were cut back, 4 bases at V and 4 bases at J, with 8 bases in the middle. Germline CDR1 SGHTA, CDR2 FQGNSA. This CDR3 has 13 amino acids.

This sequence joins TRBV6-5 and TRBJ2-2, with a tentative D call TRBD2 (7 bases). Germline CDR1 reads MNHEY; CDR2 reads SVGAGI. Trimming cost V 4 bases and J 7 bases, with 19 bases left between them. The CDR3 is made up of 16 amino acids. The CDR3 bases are TGTGCCAGCAGTTCCCCTCCGGGGGGCGGTGACGGGGAGCTGTTTTTT. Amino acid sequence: CASSSPPGGGDGELFF.

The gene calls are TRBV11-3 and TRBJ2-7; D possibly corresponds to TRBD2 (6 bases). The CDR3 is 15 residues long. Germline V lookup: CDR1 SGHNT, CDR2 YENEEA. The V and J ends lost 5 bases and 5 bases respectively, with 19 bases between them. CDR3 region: CASSPGWGTLNEQYF. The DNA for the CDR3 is TGTGCCAGCAGCCCAGGGTGGGGGACTCTGAACGAGCAGTACTTC.